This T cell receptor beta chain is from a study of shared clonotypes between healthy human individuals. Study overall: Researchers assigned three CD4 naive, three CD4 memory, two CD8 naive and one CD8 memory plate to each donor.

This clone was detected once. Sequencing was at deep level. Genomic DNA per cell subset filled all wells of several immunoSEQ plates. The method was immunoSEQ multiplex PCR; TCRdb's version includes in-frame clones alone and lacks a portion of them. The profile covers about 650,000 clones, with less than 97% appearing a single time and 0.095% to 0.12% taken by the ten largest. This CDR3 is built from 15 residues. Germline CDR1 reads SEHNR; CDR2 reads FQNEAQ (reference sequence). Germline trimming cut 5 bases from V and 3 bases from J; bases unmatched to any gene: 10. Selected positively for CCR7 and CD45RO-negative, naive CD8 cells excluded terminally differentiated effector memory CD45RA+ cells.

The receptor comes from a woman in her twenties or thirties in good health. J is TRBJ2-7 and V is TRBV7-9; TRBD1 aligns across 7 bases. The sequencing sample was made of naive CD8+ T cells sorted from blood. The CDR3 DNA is TGTGCCAGCAGCAGCCCCAGACAGGGATTCTACGAGCAGTACTTC. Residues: CASSSPRQGFYEQYF.